The rows below give T cell receptor beta chains drawn from one sample of a study of control samples from healthy donors and cancer patients. The protocol was immunoSEQ multiplex PCR, while the TCRdb copy is restricted to in-frame clones and leaves out a portion. The sample yields about 140,000 clones, 94% seen once. The sample was blood. Source of these receptors: a man aged 35-49 years in good health. Each CDR3 is given with its conserved first and last residue.

J gene	V gene	CDR3 protein
TRBJ2-2	TRBV7-9	CASSPGTNTGELFF
TRBJ1-2	TRBV6-2/TRBV6-3	CASSLRQGDFYGYTF
TRBJ2-2	TRBV4-3	CASSQQQYTGELFF
TRBJ2-5	TRBV29-1	CSVEGQGEETQYF
TRBJ2-2	TRBV4-2	CASSLRGTNGELFF
TRBJ2-1	TRBV7-3	CASSLPSGIYNEQFF
TRBJ2-1	TRBV18	CASSPAVNSYNEQFF
TRBJ1-6	TRBV7-9	CASSSWTGQSSPLHF
TRBJ2-2	TRBV19	CASSIDLTGVKNANTGELFF
TRBJ2-3	TRBV5-4	CASSPVSPDTQYF
TRBJ1-4	TRBV4-2	CASSQGGGGGEKLFF
TRBJ1-4	TRBV13	CASSRWDGATNEKLFF
TRBJ2-3	TRBV7-6	CASSLFRGTDTQYF
TRBJ1-1	TRBV5-1	CASRRTDLTEAFF
TRBJ2-6	TRBV30	CAWRTGANVLTF